The 17 T cell receptor beta chains below come from one sample, sequenced in a study of blood T cells in healthy people across ages. PCR was performed a second time for about 7 to 11 cycles using a sample-barcoded 5' primer and a J-beta primer mix. MiXCR, applied by TCRdb to the 5' RACE reads, yields one record per CDR3 protein. The table has over 950,000 distinct CDR3 sequences, 45% to 60% seen once. Sequencing was performed on blood. The origin of the receptors is a woman aged 55 to 70 in good health.

V is TRBV3-1 and J is TRBJ2-4; D is uncertain. The CDR3 extends over 17 amino acids. The ends were cut back, 3 bases at V and 0 bases at J, with 15 bases in the middle. Germline CDR1 reads LGHDT; CDR2 reads YNNKEL (reference sequence). In nucleotides, the CDR3 is TGTGCCAGCAGCCATCTCGTGGGGAAACTAGCCAAAAACATTCAGTACTTC. Protein product: CASSHLVGKLAKNIQYF.

The chain links TRBV6-8 to TRBJ1-5; no clear D. The CDR3 runs 14 residues. Trimming pared 5 bases from V and 0 bases from J, leaving 8 bases between. The germline V gene encodes CDR1 MNHGY and CDR2 SAAAGT. CDR3 bases: TGTGCCAGCAGTCCCCCCCTTAGCAATCAGCCCCAGCATTTT. As protein: CASSPPLSNQPQHF.

The DNA of the CDR3 is TGTGCCAGCAGCTTGCGAGGGAGCCCCTACGAGCAGTACTTC. It translates to CASSLRGSPYEQYF. V gene TRBV7-2 combines with J gene TRBJ2-7, with D tentatively TRBD2 (5 bases). Germline V gene lookup returns CDR1 SGHTA and CDR2 FQGNSA. V lost 3 bases, J lost 2 bases, and 11 bases lay in between. The CDR3 consists of 14 residues.

The chain joins TRBV20-1 to TRBJ2-7, with D maybe TRBD2 (5 bases). The CDR3 loop spans 12 amino acids. CDR1 and CDR2 from the germline V gene are DFQATT and SNEGSKA (reference sequence). As DNA, the CDR3 is TGCAGGCCAAGGAGGACCGAAACCGAGCAGTACTTC. Encoded protein: CRPRRTETEQYF.

The V and J genes are TRBV5-1 and TRBJ2-3; 11 bases match TRBD2. The CDR3 has 14 amino acids. Germline loops: CDR1 SGHRS, CDR2 YFSETQ. V shed 0 bases and J 10 bases; nucleotides not matched to a gene: 4. Here the CDR3 reads CASSLELAGDPQYF. The CDR3 region has the DNA TGCGCCAGCAGCTTGGAACTAGCGGGAGACCCGCAGTATTTT.

This clonotype has a handful of counts. This chain uses TRBV5-5 with TRBJ1-2; a possible D gene is TRBD1 (5 bases). V shed 4 bases and J shed 5 bases, with 15 bases lying between them. Per the germline V gene, CDR1 is SGHKS and CDR2 is YYEKEE (reference sequence). The CDR3 is 14 residues long. CDR3 loop: CASSQGWDGYGYTF. CDR3 nucleotide sequence: TGTGCCAGCAGCCAAGGATGGGACGGGTATGGCTACACCTTC.

Ten or more counts support this clonotype. The V gene is TRBV7-8, the J gene TRBJ1-2; D not certain. The CDR3 runs 13 residues. Trimming took 5 bases from V and 3 from J, leaving 10 bases between them. Germline V CDR1 and CDR2: SGHVS, FQNEAQ. The chain's CDR3 is CASSQDGDYGYTF. The CDR3 bases are TGTGCCAGCAGCCAGGACGGTGACTATGGCTACACCTTC.

The rearrangement links TRBV20-1 to TRBJ1-2; 7 bases line up with TRBD1. This CDR3 spans 15 amino acids. V shed 1 base, J shed 8 bases, and the junction held 13 bases outside the gene matches. The germline V gene encodes CDR1 DFQATT and CDR2 SNEGSKA (reference sequence). The CDR3 reads CSARVPQGGARGYTF. The CDR3 region has the DNA TGCAGTGCTAGAGTCCCCCAGGGGGGGGCCCGGGGCTACACCTTC.

The chain couples TRBV28 to TRBJ2-7; perhaps TRBD1 as D (5 bases). CDR1 and CDR2 (germline): MDHEN, SYDVKM. The ends were cut back, 8 bases at V and 3 bases at J, with 23 bases in the middle. The CDR3 loop spans 16 amino acids. The CDR3: CASDQGYRQGSYEQYF. In DNA form, the CDR3 reads TGTGCCAGCGATCAAGGGTACCGCCAGGGAAGCTACGAGCAGTACTTC.

The chain uses TRBV28 and TRBJ2-3, with 10 nucleotides matching TRBD1. The V gene end was trimmed by 3 bases and the J gene end by 0 bases; junction bases not matched to a gene: 3. The V gene's germline CDR1 is MDHEN and CDR2 SYDVKM. This CDR3 has 16 residues. The CDR3 DNA sequence: TGTGCCAGCAGTTTCGGGACAGGGGCTAGCACAGATACGCAGTATTTT. It codes for CASSFGTGASTDTQYF.

There are a few counts of this clonotype. This CDR3 reads CASEGTADQRGAFF. CDR3 nucleotide sequence: TGCGCCAGCGAGGGGACGGCTGACCAACGGGGGGCTTTCTTT. This rearrangement joins TRBV10-2 to TRBJ1-1; the D gene is possibly TRBD1 (5 bases). Germline V CDR1 and CDR2: WSHSY, SAAADI. The CDR3 extends over 14 amino acids. V gave up 8 bases and J gave up 11 bases, with 24 bases separating them.

The chain carries TRBV12-3 or TRBV12-4 and TRBJ2-1; TRBD2 aligns across 8 bases. The length of the CDR3 is 14 residues. The ends lost 5 bases at V and 5 bases at J; junction bases unmatched: 5. The CDR3 DNA is TGTGCCAGCAGTACCTTAGCGGGGCACAATGAGCAGTTCTTC. Translating gives CASSTLAGHNEQFF.

This clonotype was found a few times. V usage is TRBV20-1 and J usage is TRBJ1-6; no clear D gene. Germline CDR1 DFQATT, CDR2 SNEGSKA (reference sequence). The CDR3 totals 15 residues. Trimming took off 6 bases at V and 0 bases at J, with 12 bases between the two ends. The CDR3 bases are TGCAGTGCCCAAATTTTGGGCTCCTATAATTCACCCCTCCACTTT. Translating gives CSAQILGSYNSPLHF.

This clonotype was counted only a few times. This sequence joins TRBV7-2 and TRBJ2-5, with 14 bases that match TRBD2. In germline, CDR1 is SGHTA, CDR2 FQGNSA. The J segment lost 4 bases and the V segment lost 4 bases, leaving 5 bases of the junction unmatched. CDR3 size: 16 residues. CDR3 nucleotides: TGTGCCAGCAGCTCCAGGGGGACTAGCGGGAGAGAGACCCAGTACTTC. This sequence encodes CASSSRGTSGRETQYF.

The chain combines TRBV11-2 with TRBJ1-6; D gene unclear. The length of the CDR3 is 15 residues. V lost 1 base, J lost 5 bases, and 9 bases lay in between. In germline, CDR1 is SGHAT, CDR2 FQNNGV. The CDR3 nucleotides are TGTGCCAGCAGCTTAGGTCAGAGCGATAATTCACCCCTCCACTTT. Its protein is CASSLGQSDNSPLHF.

The J gene is TRBJ2-5, the V gene TRBV6-6; no definite D call. CDR3 length: 12 residues. Germline CDR1 reads MNHNY; CDR2 reads SVGAGI (reference sequence). V lost 8 bases to trimming and J lost 5 bases, with 12 bases between them. CDR3 coding DNA: TGTGCCAGCGCGGCGAGTGACGAGACCCAGTACTTC. Translating it yields CASAASDETQYF.

There are a few counts of this clonotype. The chain couples TRBV6-5 to TRBJ1-1; 7 bases agree with TRBD1. This CDR3 has 11 residues. Germline CDR1 is MNHEY and CDR2 is SVGAGI. The junction had 3 bases not matched to a gene; V was cut back by 9 bases and J by 5 bases. The CDR3 sequence: CASNRGTEAFF. Written as DNA, the CDR3 is TGTGCCAGTAACAGGGGAACTGAAGCTTTCTTT.